This T cell receptor (beta chain) is drawn from a study of blood T cell repertoires in COVID-19. Turning to the study itself: The study drew acute and convalescent COVID-19 samples from the United States, Italy and Spain. Sources were T cells, B-cell-depleted T cells, or PBMCs; the material itself was cDNA or gDNA.

Germline loops: CDR1 LGHNA, CDR2 YNFKEQ. The CDR3 spans 15 residues. The V end was cut by 0 bases, the J end by 4 bases, with 10 bases between. Authors' data handling: Amplification of reference gene primers was used by the study to estimate nucleated cell counts. Profiling relied on immunoSEQ multiplex PCR, and the TCRdb table lists in-frame clones only, not all of them. V and J calls plus clone size are reproduced from that table; the DNA served to infer D and trimming. The table includes 35,000 to 40,000 clones, 70% to 90% detected once. V is TRBV4-2 and J is TRBJ2-1; no clear D. The sample comprised peripheral blood. The receptor's source is a human donor in a cohort sampled during active COVID-19. CDR3 coding DNA: TGTGCCAGCAGCCAAGAACCCCGCAGTTACAATGAGCAGTTCTTC. As protein: CASSQEPRSYNEQFF.